The rows below give T cell receptor beta chains drawn from one sample of a study of cytomegalovirus exposure and HLA in healthy donors. Sequencing was performed with immunoSEQ multiplex PCR; in TCRdb, only in-frame clones are kept and a portion is missing. The sample has about 260,000 clones; around four fifths are singletons. Sequencing used PBMCs. These receptor sequences come from a woman aged 35 to 49 in good health and CMV-seropositive. Each CDR3 is given with its conserved first and last residue.

V gene	J gene	CDR3 protein
TRBV25-1	TRBJ1-6	CASSPGQGASPLHF
TRBV30	TRBJ2-3	CAWSGAGLAGAGRSTDTQYF
TRBV30	TRBJ1-4	CAWSVGSRTANEKLFF
TRBV7-2	TRBJ2-4	CASSRGGGGQNIQYF
TRBV6-6	-	CASSPGGQGANEQYF
TRBV13	TRBJ2-3	CASSSGTSGSTDTQYF
TRBV5-4	TRBJ2-1	CASSLGVGGINEQFF
TRBV5-6	TRBJ2-7	CASSGGDGKHEQYF
TRBV7-3	TRBJ2-5	CASSNGVPGATQYF
TRBV7-9	TRBJ2-7	CASSLSGLSYEQYF
TRBV28	TRBJ2-7	CASNRGIYEQYF
TRBV19	TRBJ2-1	CATSEDREYEQFF
TRBV20-1	TRBJ2-7	CSRTSKVEQYF
TRBV19	TRBJ2-3	CASREGLIGTDTQYF
TRBV5-1	TRBJ2-7	CASSLSGGSLYEQYF
TRBV10-3	TRBJ2-1	CATRAPSYNEQFF
TRBV11-3	TRBJ2-1	CASRGLAGARGDNEQFF
TRBV5-1	TRBJ2-6	CASSERTSGSSGANVLTF
TRBV6-6	TRBJ2-1	CASSTGTPPRDEQFF
TRBV7-2	TRBJ2-1	CASSGIGLNEQFF
TRBV7-9	TRBJ1-2	CSSTSGHLYYGYTF
TRBV6-6	TRBJ1-1	CASRNPGQGREAFF
TRBV27	TRBJ1-6	CASSLGTGSGNSPLHF
TRBV28	TRBJ2-7	CASRVDRGAYEQYF
TRBV30	TRBJ2-1	CAWGRDRAYNEQFF
TRBV5-1	TRBJ2-3	CASSLGQQPDTQYF
TRBV27	TRBJ1-4	CASRTGAVGKLFF
TRBV29-1	TRBJ2-3	CSHGRTGPGATDTQYF
TRBV29-1	TRBJ2-1	CSVVAGEVQFF
TRBV11-3	TRBJ2-7	CASSLDRGTSYEQYF
TRBV4-1	TRBJ2-3	CASSQGAFRASGSTDTQYF
TRBV19	TRBJ2-3	CASSIDHLAGVGTDTQYF
TRBV6-5	TRBJ2-1	CASSLPGLVPREQFF